This T cell receptor (beta chain) derives from a study of CD8 T cells in ankylosing spondylitis. Study findings and constraints: Among TCR beta sequences, a motif of several highly homologous variants appeared characteristic of ankylosing spondylitis blood.

In its sample, this clonotype was seen a few times. What it recognizes is unknown. Germline assignment: CDR1 LNHNV and CDR2 YYDKDF (reference sequence). V dropped 4 bases and J dropped 4 bases, with 22 bases sitting between them. The CDR3 length is 17 residues. TCRdb analysed the 5' RACE reads with MiXCR anew, one entry per CDR3 protein. The profile shows 670,000 or so distinct CDR3 sequences, 15% to 20% of them singletons. The receptor was derived from a male donor with ankylosing spondylitis. J is TRBJ2-5 and V is TRBV15, with a possible D match to TRBD1 (7 bases). Source material: blood, either unsorted or a sorted T cell fraction (not recorded which). CDR3 in amino acids: CATSTLGGSGGLETQYF. The CDR3 DNA reads as TGTGCCACCAGCACCCTCGGGGGTTCAGGGGGATTAGAGACCCAGTACTTC.